Presented here are 22 T cell receptor beta chains from one specimen sequenced in a study of cytotoxic CD8 clonotypes in ibrutinib-treated CLL. Profiled with immunoSEQ multiplex PCR; TCRdb holds only in-frame clones, not every one. Of 20,000 to 30,000 clones listed, approximately 81% are singletons. This specimen consisted of PBMCs, obtained before ibrutinib treatment. These receptors all come from a human donor with chronic lymphocytic leukemia.

V usage is TRBV30 and J usage is TRBJ2-4, with TRBD1 matching 7 bases. This CDR3 has 16 amino acids. Germline CDR1 and CDR2: GTSNPN and SVGIG (reference sequence). V shed 2 bases and J 2 bases; nucleotides not matched to a gene: 9. This chain's CDR3 is CAWSITDRLTKNIQYF. CDR3 nucleotide sequence: TGTGCCTGGAGTATCACGGACAGGCTTACCAAAAACATTCAGTACTTC.

The rearrangement joins TRBV6-1 to TRBJ1-2, with 8 positions matching TRBD1. The trim removed 0 bases at V and 5 bases at J, leaving 20 bases unmatched. The germline gives CDR1 MNHNS, CDR2 SASEGT. CDR3 length equals 20 residues. CDR3 amino acids: CASSEALRGWTRTGRYGYTF. The CDR3 coding sequence is TGTGCCAGCAGTGAAGCGCTTCGAGGTTGGACCAGGACAGGGAGGTATGGCTACACCTTC.

V is TRBV30 and J is TRBJ1-3, with a possible D match to TRBD1 (6 bases). CDR1 is GTSNPN, CDR2 SVGIG, per germline (reference sequence). This CDR3 comprises 17 residues. Deletions cut 3 bases from V and 1 base from J, with 19 bases between. Here the CDR3 reads CAWSPYRVGLSGNTIYF. The CDR3 coding sequence is TGTGCCTGGAGCCCATACAGGGTTGGACTATCTGGAAACACCATATATTTT.

This clone has a handful of counts. The chain has TRBV9 and TRBJ1-3; possibly TRBD1 for D (5 bases). The ends were cut back, 0 bases at V and 4 bases at J, with 5 bases in the middle. Germline assignment: CDR1 SGDLS and CDR2 YYNGEE. The length of the CDR3 is 13 residues. Written as DNA, the CDR3 is TGTGCCAGCAGCGTAGGGACAGGAAACACCATATATTTT. Translated: CASSVGTGNTIYF. Complete variable domain (other parts from reference TRBV9 and TRBJ1-3): DSGVTQTPKHLITATGQRVTLRCSPRSGDLSVYWYQQSLDQGLQFLIQYYNGEERAKGNILERFSAQQFPDLHSELNLSSLELGDSALYFCASSVGTGNTIYFGEGSWLTVV.

The chain carries TRBV7-6 and TRBJ2-1; tentatively, D is TRBD1 (6 bases). The germline gives CDR1 SGHVS, CDR2 FNYEAQ. This CDR3 comprises 18 residues. Trimming removed 2 bases from V and 7 bases from J, with 24 bases in between. Here the CDR3 reads CASSLSPPGRGSLNEQFF. As DNA, the CDR3 is TGTGCCAGCAGCTTAAGTCCCCCGGGCAGGGGAAGTTTGAATGAGCAGTTCTTC. Looking up the rest from reference TRBV7-6 and TRBJ2-1 gives the full variable domain: GAGVSQSPRYKVTKRGQDVALRCDPISGHVSLYWYRQALGQGPEFLTYFNYEAQQDKSGLPNDRFSAERPEGSISTLTIQRTEQRDSAMYRCASSLSPPGRGSLNEQFFGPGTRLTVL.

The CDR3 loop reads CASSGLAGPSYNEQFF. CDR3 in DNA: TGCGCCAGCAGCGGGCTAGCGGGTCCATCCTACAATGAGCAGTTCTTC. This chain joins TRBV4-1 and TRBJ2-1; 8 bases align to TRBD2. The CDR3 loop spans 16 amino acids. Germline-derived CDR1 and CDR2 are MGHRA and YSYEKL. The V and J ends lost 5 bases and 1 base, in that order; junction bases with no gene match: 7.

This rearrangement joins TRBV6-4 to TRBJ2-3, with 10 bases that match TRBD2. This CDR3 region has 15 residues. CDR1 MRHNA and CDR2 SNTAGT come from the germline V gene. V lost 4 bases, J lost 1 base, and 2 bases stayed unmatched. In DNA form, the CDR3 reads TGTGCCAGCAGTGTACTAGCGGGGCGCACAGATACGCAGTATTTT. It specifies CASSVLAGRTDTQYF.

The chain uses TRBV21-1 and TRBJ2-7; the table names TRBD1, a call not compared with the DNA. TRBV21-1 represents a pseudogene. The CDR3 runs 18 residues. Written as DNA, the CDR3 is TGTGCCAGCAGCACCCGCGGCCCCGGGACAGGGTTCCCCTACGAGCAGTACTTC. This gives the protein CASSTRGPGTGFPYEQYF.

The chain carries TRBV11-2 and TRBJ2-7; 7 nucleotides agree with TRBD2. Germline assignment: CDR1 SGHAT and CDR2 FQNNGV. Unmatched junction bases numbered 8, after V lost 6 bases and J lost 3 bases. CDR3 length equals 14 residues. CDR3 nucleotide sequence: TGTGCCAGCAGATCCGGGACTACCTTCTACGAGCAGTACTTC. This gives the protein CASRSGTTFYEQYF.

As DNA, the CDR3 is TGCGCCAGCAGCTTGAACGACTACGAGCAGTACTTC. It is translated as CASSLNDYEQYF. The V gene is TRBV5-1, the J gene TRBJ2-7, with D hard to call. The V end lost 1 base, the J end lost 3 bases, and 5 bases lay between the germline ends. Germline V gene sequence: CDR1 SGHRS, CDR2 YFSETQ. The CDR3 is 12 amino acids.

The table lists this clone with a few counts. The CDR3 sequence is CASRGHTSGSWNEQFF. CDR3 bases: TGCGCCAGCAGAGGCCATACTAGCGGGAGTTGGAATGAGCAGTTCTTC. J is TRBJ2-1 and V is TRBV10-1; 11 bases are shared with TRBD2. Per the germline V gene, CDR1 is WNHNN and CDR2 is SYGVQD (reference sequence). The CDR3 has 16 residues. V lost 6 bases to trimming and J lost 7 bases; unmatched junction nucleotides: 11.

This clone was seen only once. A far larger clone is only one base removed, so a read error is likely. Within the sample, other DNA sequences also encode this same CDR3. V usage is TRBV5-1 and J usage is TRBJ2-7, with TRBD2 as a possible D gene (5 bases). CDR1 and CDR2 from the germline V gene are SGHRS and YFSETQ. V was pared by 3 bases and J by 9 bases, with 28 bases between. The CDR3 runs to 17 residues. The CDR3 DNA reads as TGCGCCAGCAGCTCGAGAGAAGGGAGTCCAAGTAAGTCAGGGCAGTACTTC. Translating gives CASSSREGSPSKSGQYF.

This clone was seen just once. V usage is TRBV5-6 and J usage is TRBJ2-3; D is uncertain. Looked up from germline, CDR1 is SGHDT and CDR2 is YYEEEE. The CDR3 length is 14 residues. The V end lost 3 bases, the J end lost 3 bases, and 11 bases lay between the germline ends. The CDR3 DNA reads TGTGCCAGCAGCTACGTGTCGCAAACAGATACGCAGTATTTT. Its translation: CASSYVSQTDTQYF.

This clone is termed medium-sized. The chain uses TRBV5-1 and TRBJ2-7; the match to TRBD1 covers 7 bases. CDR3 length: 14 amino acids. V lost 4 bases, J lost 6 bases, and 10 bases stayed unmatched. CDR1 and CDR2 (germline): SGHRS, YFSETQ. CDR3 in DNA: TGCGCCAGCAGCGTCCGGGACAGCGCACCCGAGCAGTACTTC. It specifies CASSVRDSAPEQYF.

The chain uses TRBV11-3 and TRBJ2-1, with 9 bases matching TRBD2. CDR3 size: 15 residues. Unmatched junction bases numbered 5, after V lost 5 bases and J lost 3 bases. From germline, CDR1 is SGHNT and CDR2 YENEEA. This CDR3 is CASSPSGVIYNEQFF. CDR3 DNA: TGTGCCAGCAGCCCTAGCGGGGTCATCTACAATGAGCAGTTCTTC.

V is TRBV30 and J is TRBJ2-3; D is ambiguous. V was trimmed by 2 bases and J by 3 bases, leaving 9 bases between them. This CDR3 contains 13 residues. Germline CDR1 reads GTSNPN; CDR2 reads SVGIG (reference sequence). For the CDR3, the DNA is TGTGCCTGGAGTCCAGTGGGGACAGATACGCAGTATTTT. Residues: CAWSPVGTDTQYF.

This chain joins TRBV7-9 and TRBJ2-1, with TRBD1 matching 7 bases. CDR3 length equals 14 residues. After removal of 3 bases from V and 6 bases from J, the junction contained 5 bases not matched to a gene. Looked up from germline, CDR1 is SEHNR and CDR2 is FQNEAQ (reference sequence). The CDR3 region is CASSFRQGSNEQFF. The CDR3, as DNA: TGTGCCAGCAGCTTTAGACAGGGCAGCAATGAGCAGTTCTTC. Full variable domain (rest looked up from reference TRBV7-9 and TRBJ2-1): DTGVSQNPRHKITKRGQNVTFRCDPISEHNRLYWYRQTLGQGPEFLTYFQNEAQLEKSRLLSDRFSAERPKGSFSTLEIQRTEQGDSAMYLCASSFRQGSNEQFFGPGTRLTVL.

This clone came up a few times. This chain links TRBV28 with TRBJ1-5, with unresolved D. Trimming cost V 2 bases and J 1 base, with 12 bases left between them. The CDR3 runs to 16 residues. Germline values: CDR1 MDHEN, CDR2 SYDVKM. The CDR3 region is CASSLPEGISNQPQHF. For the CDR3, the DNA is TGTGCCAGCAGTTTACCGGAGGGTATAAGCAATCAGCCCCAGCATTTT.

The gene calls are TRBV9 and TRBJ2-5; D not certain. Germline CDR1 is SGDLS and CDR2 is YYNGEE. Trimming stripped 3 bases from V and 2 bases from J, with 11 bases between. The CDR3 has 14 residues. The CDR3: CASSAQTRQETQYF. The CDR3, as DNA: TGTGCCAGCAGCGCTCAGACAAGACAAGAGACCCAGTACTTC.

The rearrangement joins TRBV7-9 to TRBJ2-7; 8 bases fit TRBD2. Unmatched junction bases numbered 4, after V lost 6 bases and J lost 0 bases. This CDR3 has 14 residues. CDR1 and CDR2 from the germline V gene are SEHNR and FQNEAQ (reference sequence). The chain's CDR3 is CASSPTSASYEQYF. The CDR3, as DNA: TGTGCCAGCAGTCCGACTAGCGCCTCCTACGAGCAGTACTTC.

V usage is TRBV5-1 and J usage is TRBJ2-1; D is undetermined. The CDR3 is made up of 15 amino acids. The V end was cut by 0 bases, the J end by 0 bases, with 7 bases between. Germline V gene data show CDR1 as SGHRS and CDR2 as YFSETQ. The CDR3 DNA follows: TGCGCCAGCAGCTTGGTGAGCCGCTCCTACAATGAGCAGTTCTTC. Protein sequence: CASSLVSRSYNEQFF.

This clone was detected only once. The chain employs TRBV27 and TRBJ2-7; D gene unclear. The germline V gene has CDR1 MNHEY and CDR2 SMNVEV (reference sequence). The V end was cut by 6 bases, the J end by 2 bases, with 17 bases between. The CDR3 runs 15 residues. DNA of the CDR3: TGTGCCAGCAGACAGAAATTTGGGGAAACCTACGAGCAGTACTTC. This sequence encodes CASRQKFGETYEQYF.